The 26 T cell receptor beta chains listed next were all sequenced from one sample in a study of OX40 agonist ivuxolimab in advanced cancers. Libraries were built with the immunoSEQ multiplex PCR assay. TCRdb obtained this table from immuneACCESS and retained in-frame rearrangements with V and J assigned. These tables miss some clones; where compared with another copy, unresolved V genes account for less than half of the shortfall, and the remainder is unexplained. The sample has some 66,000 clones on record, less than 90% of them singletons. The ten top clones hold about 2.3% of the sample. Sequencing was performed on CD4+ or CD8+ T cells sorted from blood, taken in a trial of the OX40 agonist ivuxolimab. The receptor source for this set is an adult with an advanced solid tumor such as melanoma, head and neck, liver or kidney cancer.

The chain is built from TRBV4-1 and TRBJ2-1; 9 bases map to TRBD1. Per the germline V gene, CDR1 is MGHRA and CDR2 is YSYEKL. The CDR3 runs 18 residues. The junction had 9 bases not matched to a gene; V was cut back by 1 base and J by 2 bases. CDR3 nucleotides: TGCGCCAGCAGCCAAGTGGGGTTAGGGACAGGGCCCTACAATGAGCAGTTCTTC. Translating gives CASSQVGLGTGPYNEQFF.

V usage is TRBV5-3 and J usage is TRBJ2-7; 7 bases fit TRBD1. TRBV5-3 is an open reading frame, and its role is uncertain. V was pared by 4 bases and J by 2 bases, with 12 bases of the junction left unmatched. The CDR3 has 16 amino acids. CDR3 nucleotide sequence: TGTGCCAGAAGCCATATCCCCGGGACAGACACCTACGAGCAGTACTTC. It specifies CARSHIPGTDTYEQYF.

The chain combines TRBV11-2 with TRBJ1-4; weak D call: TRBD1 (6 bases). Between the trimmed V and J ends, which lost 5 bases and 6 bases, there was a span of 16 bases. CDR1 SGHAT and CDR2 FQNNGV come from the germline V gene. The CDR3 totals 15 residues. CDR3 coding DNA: TGTGCCAGCAGCCTCAGAGGGTCAGGGGATGAAAAACTGTTTTTT. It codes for CASSLRGSGDEKLFF.

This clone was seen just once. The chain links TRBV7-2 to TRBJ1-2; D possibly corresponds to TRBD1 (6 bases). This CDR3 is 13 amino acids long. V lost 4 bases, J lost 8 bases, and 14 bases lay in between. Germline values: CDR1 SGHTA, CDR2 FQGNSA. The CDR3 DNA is TGTGCCAGCAGCTCCATCATCAGGGGAGGCTACACCTTC. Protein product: CASSSIIRGGYTF.

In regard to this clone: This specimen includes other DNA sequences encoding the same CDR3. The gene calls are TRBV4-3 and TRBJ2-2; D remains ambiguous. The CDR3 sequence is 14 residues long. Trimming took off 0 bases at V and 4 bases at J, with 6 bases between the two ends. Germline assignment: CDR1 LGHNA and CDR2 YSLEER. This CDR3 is CASSQDVGTGELFF. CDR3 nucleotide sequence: TGCGCCAGCAGCCAAGATGTCGGCACCGGGGAGCTGTTTTTT.

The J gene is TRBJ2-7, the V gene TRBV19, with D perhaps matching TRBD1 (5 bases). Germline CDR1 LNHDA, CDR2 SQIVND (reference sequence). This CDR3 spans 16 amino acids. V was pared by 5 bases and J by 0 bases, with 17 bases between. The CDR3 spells CASSRAQTAYSYEQYF. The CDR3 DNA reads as TGTGCCAGTAGTCGAGCTCAGACAGCGTACTCCTACGAGCAGTACTTC.

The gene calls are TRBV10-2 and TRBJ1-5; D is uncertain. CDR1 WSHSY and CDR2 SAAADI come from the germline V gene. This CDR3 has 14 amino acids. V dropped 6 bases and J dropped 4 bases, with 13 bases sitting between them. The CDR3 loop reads CASRKEVGNQPQHF. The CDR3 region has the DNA TGCGCCAGCAGAAAAGAGGTAGGGAATCAGCCCCAGCATTTT.

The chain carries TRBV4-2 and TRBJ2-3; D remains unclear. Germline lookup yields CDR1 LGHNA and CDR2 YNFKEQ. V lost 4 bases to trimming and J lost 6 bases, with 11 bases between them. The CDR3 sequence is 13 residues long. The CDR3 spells CASSLGLVDTQYF. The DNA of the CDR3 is TGTGCCAGCAGCCTCGGGCTAGTTGATACGCAGTATTTT.

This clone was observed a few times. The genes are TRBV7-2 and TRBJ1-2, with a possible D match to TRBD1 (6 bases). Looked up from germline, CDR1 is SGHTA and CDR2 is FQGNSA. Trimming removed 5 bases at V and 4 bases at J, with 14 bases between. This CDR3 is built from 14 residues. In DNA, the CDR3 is TGTGCCAGCAGCCCAGGGGTCCGGACCTATGGCTACACCTTC. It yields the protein CASSPGVRTYGYTF.

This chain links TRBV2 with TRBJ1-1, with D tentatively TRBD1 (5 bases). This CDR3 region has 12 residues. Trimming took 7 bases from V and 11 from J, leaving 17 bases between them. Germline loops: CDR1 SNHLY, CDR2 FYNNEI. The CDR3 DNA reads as TGTGCCAGCAAAGAGAGTCCGGGGCACGCTTTCTTT. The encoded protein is CASKESPGHAFF.

The CDR3 here is CASRMDRYNEQFF. DNA of the CDR3: TGTGCCAGCAGGATGGATAGGTACAATGAGCAGTTCTTC. The gene calls are TRBV6-4 and TRBJ2-1; no firm D call. This CDR3 spans 13 amino acids. Deletions cut 6 bases from V and 4 bases from J, with 10 bases between. CDR1 and CDR2 from the germline V gene are MRHNA and SNTAGT.

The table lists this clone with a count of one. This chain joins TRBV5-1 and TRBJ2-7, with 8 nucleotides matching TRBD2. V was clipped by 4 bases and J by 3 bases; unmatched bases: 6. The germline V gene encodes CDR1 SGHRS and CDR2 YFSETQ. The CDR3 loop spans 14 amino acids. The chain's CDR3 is CASSTSGTGYEQYF. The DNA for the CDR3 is TGCGCCAGCAGCACTAGCGGAACCGGCTACGAGCAGTACTTC.

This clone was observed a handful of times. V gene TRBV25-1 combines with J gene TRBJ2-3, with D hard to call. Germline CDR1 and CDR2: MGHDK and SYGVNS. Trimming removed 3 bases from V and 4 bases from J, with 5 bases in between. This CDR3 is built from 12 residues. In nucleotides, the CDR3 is TGTGCCAGCAGTGATCTTTCAGATACGCAGTATTTT. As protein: CASSDLSDTQYF.

DNA of the CDR3: TGTGCCAGCAGCTCTTCTCATATGGGGGGGATTAGTCCCTCCTACGAGCAGTACTTC. Translating it yields CASSSSHMGGISPSYEQYF. The rearrangement joins TRBV11-2 to TRBJ2-7; 7 bases map to TRBD2. Germline assignment: CDR1 SGHAT and CDR2 FQNNGV. Losses at the gene ends were 4 bases for V and 0 bases for J; bases not matched to a gene: 18. The CDR3 covers 19 residues.

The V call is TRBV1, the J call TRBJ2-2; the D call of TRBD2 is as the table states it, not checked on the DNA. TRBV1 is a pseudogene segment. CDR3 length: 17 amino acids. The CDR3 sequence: CTSSYRFGGRVAGELFF. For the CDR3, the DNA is TGCACCAGCAGCTACCGGTTTGGCGGGAGGGTGGCCGGGGAGCTGTTTTTT.

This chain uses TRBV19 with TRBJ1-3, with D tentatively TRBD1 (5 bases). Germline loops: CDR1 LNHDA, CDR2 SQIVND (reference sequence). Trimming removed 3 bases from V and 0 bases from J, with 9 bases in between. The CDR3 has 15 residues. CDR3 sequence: CASSMYRSSGNTIYF. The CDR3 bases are TGTGCCAGTAGTATGTACAGGAGCTCTGGAAACACCATATATTTT.

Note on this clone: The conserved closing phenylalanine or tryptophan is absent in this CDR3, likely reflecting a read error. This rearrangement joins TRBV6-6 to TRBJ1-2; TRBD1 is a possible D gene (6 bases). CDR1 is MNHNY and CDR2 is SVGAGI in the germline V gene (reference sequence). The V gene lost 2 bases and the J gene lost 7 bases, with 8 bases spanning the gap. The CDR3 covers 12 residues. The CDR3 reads CASSYAGAGYTL. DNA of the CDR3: TGTGCCAGCAGTTACGCGGGGGCTGGCTACACCCTC.

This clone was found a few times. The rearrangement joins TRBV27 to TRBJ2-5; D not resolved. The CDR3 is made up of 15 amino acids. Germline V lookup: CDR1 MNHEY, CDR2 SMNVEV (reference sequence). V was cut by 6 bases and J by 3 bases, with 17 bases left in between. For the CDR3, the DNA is TGTGCCAGCAGGTTCATTCCCGGGTCTGAAGAGACCCAGTACTTC. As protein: CASRFIPGSEETQYF.

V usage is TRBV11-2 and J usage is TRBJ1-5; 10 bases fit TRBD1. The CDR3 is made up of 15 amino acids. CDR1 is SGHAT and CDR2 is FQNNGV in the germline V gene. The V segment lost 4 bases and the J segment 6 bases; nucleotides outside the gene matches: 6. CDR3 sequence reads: CASSYGTGDGQPQHF. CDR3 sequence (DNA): TGTGCCAGCAGCTACGGGACAGGGGATGGTCAGCCCCAGCATTTT.

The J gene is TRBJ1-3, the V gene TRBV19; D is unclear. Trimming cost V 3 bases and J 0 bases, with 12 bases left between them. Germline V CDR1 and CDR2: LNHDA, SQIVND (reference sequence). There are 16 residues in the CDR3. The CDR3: CASSMSGQASGNTIYF. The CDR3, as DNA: TGTGCCAGTAGTATGTCCGGCCAGGCCTCTGGAAACACCATATATTTT.

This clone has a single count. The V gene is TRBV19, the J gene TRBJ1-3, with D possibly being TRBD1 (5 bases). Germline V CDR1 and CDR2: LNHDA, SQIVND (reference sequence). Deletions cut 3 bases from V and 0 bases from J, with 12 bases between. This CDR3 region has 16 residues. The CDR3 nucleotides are TGTGCCAGTAGTATTGGGGCCGTAAGCTCTGGAAACACCATATATTTT. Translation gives CASSIGAVSSGNTIYF. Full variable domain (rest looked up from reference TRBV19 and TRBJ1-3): DGGITQSPKYLFRKEGQNVTLSCEQNLNHDAMYWYRQDPGQGLRLIYYSQIVNDFQKGDIAEGYSVSREKKESFPLTVTSAQKNPTAFYLCASSIGAVSSGNTIYFGEGSWLTVV.

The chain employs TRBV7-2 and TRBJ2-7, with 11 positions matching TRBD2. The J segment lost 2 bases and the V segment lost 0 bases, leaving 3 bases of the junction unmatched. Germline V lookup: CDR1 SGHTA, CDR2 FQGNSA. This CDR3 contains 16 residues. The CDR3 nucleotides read TGTGCCAGCAGCTTAGCGACTAGCGGGACCACCTACGAGCAGTACTTC. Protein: CASSLATSGTTYEQYF.

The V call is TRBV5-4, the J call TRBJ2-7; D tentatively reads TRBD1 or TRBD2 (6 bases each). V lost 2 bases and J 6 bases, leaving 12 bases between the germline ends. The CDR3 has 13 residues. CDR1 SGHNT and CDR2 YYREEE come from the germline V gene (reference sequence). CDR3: CASSFSRGGEQYF. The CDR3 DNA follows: TGTGCCAGCAGCTTCAGCAGGGGAGGCGAGCAGTACTTC.

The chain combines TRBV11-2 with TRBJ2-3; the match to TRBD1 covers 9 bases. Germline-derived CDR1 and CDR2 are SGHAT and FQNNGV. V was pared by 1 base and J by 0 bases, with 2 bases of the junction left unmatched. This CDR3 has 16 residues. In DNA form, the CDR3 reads TGTGCCAGCAGCTTAGGCGGGACAGGGAGCACAGATACGCAGTATTTT. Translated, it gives CASSLGGTGSTDTQYF. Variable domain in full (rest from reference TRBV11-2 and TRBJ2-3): EAGVAQSPRYKIIEKRQSVAFWCNPISGHATLYWYQQILGQGPKLLIQFQNNGVVDDSQLPKDRFSAERLKGVDSTLKIQPAKLEDSAVYLCASSLGGTGSTDTQYFGPGTRLTVL.

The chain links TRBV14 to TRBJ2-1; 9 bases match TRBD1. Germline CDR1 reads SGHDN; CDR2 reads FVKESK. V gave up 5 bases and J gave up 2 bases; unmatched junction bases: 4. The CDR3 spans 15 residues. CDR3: CASSSGTGTYNEQFF. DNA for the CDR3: TGTGCCAGCAGCTCCGGGACAGGGACCTACAATGAGCAGTTCTTC.

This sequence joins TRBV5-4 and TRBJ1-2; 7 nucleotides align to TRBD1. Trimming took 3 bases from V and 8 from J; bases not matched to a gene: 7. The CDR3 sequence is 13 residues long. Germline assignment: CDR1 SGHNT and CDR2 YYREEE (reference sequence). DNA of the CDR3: TGTGCCAGCAGCTCACAGGGGATTAGCGGCTACACCTTC. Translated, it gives CASSSQGISGYTF.